The sequence of this T cell receptor beta chain was determined in a study of T-cell memory formation after mild COVID-19. Study overall: Among the donors, TCR clusters were largely specific to each donor.

Study-wide results and limits: CD4/CD8 balance held among clones contracting day 15 to 85, and later expanders leaned CD4+. Detection of some responders pre-infection suggested pre-existing cross-reactive memory T cells participated. Nothing confirmed that second-wave clones peaking on day 37 were specific for SARS-CoV-2.

CDR1 is SGHTA and CDR2 is FQGNSA in the germline V gene. This CDR3 contains 17 residues. V was cut by 5 bases and J by 1 base, with 15 bases left in between. TCRdb re-called the 5' RACE reads through MiXCR, storing one row per CDR3 protein. The profile covers 350,000 to 500,000 distinct CDR3 sequences, with roughly 20% appearing a single time and 7.5% to 9.5% taken by the ten largest. Details on this clonotype: Its antigen is undetermined.

The sample consisted of PBMCs or a T cell subset sorted from them (not recorded which). The V and J genes are TRBV7-2 and TRBJ2-6; TRBD2 might be the D (6 bases). The TCR originated in an adult woman who had mild COVID-19 (a few samples of this study predate the infection). Cell type and time point are not known. CDR3 coding DNA: TGTGCCAGCAGCCCCGGGCCGGGGAGGTCTGGGGCCAACGTCCTGACTTTC. This translates into CASSPGPGRSGANVLTF.